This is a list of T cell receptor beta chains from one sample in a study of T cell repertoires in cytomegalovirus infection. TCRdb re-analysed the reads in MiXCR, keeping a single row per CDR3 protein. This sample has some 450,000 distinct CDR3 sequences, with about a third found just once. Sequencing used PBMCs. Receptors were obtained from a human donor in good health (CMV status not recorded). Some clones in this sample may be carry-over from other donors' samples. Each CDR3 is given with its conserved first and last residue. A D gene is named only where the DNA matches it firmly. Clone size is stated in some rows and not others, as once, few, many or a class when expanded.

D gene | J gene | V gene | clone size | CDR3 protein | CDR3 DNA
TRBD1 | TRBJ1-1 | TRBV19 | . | CASIPDRGPNTEAFF | TGTGCCAGTATACCTGACAGGGGACCCAACACTGAAGCTTTCTTT
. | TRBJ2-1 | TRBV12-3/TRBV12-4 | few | CASSLGLGGPNEQFF | TGTGCCAGCAGTTTAGGTCTCGGCGGGCCCAATGAGCAGTTCTTC
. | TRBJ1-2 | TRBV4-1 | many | CASSQDLGGRDGYTF | TGCGCCAGCAGCCAAGATCTTGGGGGGCGCGATGGCTACACCTTC
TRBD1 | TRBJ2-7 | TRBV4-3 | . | CASSQGTVSSYEQYF | TGCGCCAGCAGCCAGGGGACAGTGAGCTCCTACGAGCAGTACTTC
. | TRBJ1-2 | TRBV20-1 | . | CSARSLDEANYGYTF | TGCAGTGCTAGATCCCTGGATGAGGCTAACTATGGCTACACCTTC
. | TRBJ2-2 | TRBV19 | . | CASSIGRGSVGELFF | TGTGCCAGTAGTATAGGTCGGGGTTCGGTCGGGGAGCTGTTTTTT
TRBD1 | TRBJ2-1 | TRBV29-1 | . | CSVEGTDTGVINEQFF | TGCAGCGTTGAGGGGACAGACACAGGGGTTATCAATGAGCAGTTCTTC
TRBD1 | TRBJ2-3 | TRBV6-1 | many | CASTHRGRGYSTDTQYF | TGTGCCAGCACCCACAGGGGCCGGGGCTATAGCACAGATACGCAGTATTTT
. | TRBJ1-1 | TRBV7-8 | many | CASSLLTLNTEAFF | TGTGCCAGCAGCTTGTTAACCCTGAACACTGAAGCTTTCTTT
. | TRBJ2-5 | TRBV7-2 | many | CASSLDRSPQETQYF | TGTGCCAGCAGTCTCGACAGGAGCCCTCAAGAGACCCAGTACTTC
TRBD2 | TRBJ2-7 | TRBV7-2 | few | CASSLDASGTTYEQYF | TGTGCCAGCAGCTTAGACGCTAGCGGAACGACCTACGAGCAGTACTTC
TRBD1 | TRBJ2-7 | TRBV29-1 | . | CSVEDGDSSYEQYF | TGCAGCGTTGAAGATGGGGACAGCTCCTACGAGCAGTACTTC
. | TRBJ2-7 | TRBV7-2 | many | CASSLSLGAQGGEQYF | TGTGCCAGCAGCTTAAGCCTTGGGGCGCAGGGCGGGGAGCAGTACTTC
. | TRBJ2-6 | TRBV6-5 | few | CASSYEILGANVLTF | TGTGCCAGCAGTTACGAGATACTGGGGGCCAACGTCCTGACTTTC
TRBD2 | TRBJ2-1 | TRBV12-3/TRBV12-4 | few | CASSFHGRGGTGIYNEQFF | TGTGCCAGCAGTTTCCACGGGCGGGGGGGAACTGGGATTTACAATGAGCAGTTCTTC
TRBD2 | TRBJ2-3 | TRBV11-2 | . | CASSLDRASGGVTDTQYF | TGTGCCAGCAGCTTAGATCGGGCTAGCGGGGGGGTCACAGATACGCAGTATTTT
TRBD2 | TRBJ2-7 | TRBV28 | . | CASREGTSGGYEQYF | TGTGCCAGCAGGGAAGGGACTAGCGGGGGCTACGAGCAGTACTTC
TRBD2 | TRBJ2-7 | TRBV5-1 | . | CASSWTSGDSYEQYF | TGCGCCAGCAGCTGGACCAGCGGGGACTCCTACGAGCAGTACTTC
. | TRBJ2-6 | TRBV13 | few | CASRRGSGANVLTF | TGTGCCAGCAGACGGGGCTCTGGGGCCAACGTCCTGACTTTC
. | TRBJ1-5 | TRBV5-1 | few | CASSLEGQGSNQPQHF | TGCGCCAGCAGCTTGGAAGGCCAGGGTAGCAATCAGCCCCAGCATTTT
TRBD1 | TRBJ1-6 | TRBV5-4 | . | CASSSRRDRSNSPLHF | TGTGCCAGCAGCTCACGACGGGACAGAAGTAATTCACCCCTCCACTTT
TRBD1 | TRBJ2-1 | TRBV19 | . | CASSSRGGGRFGYNEQFF | TGTGCCAGTAGTTCGCGAGGGGGCGGCCGTTTCGGCTACAATGAGCAGTTCTTC
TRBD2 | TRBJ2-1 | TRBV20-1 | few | CSARVALAGGPSEFF | TGCAGTGCTAGGGTCGCTCTAGCGGGGGGGCCAAGCGAGTTCTTC
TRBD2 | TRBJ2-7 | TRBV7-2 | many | CASSLWAGVSYEQYF | TGTGCCAGCAGCTTATGGGCGGGGGTATCCTACGAGCAGTACTTC
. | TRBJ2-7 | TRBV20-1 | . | CSAVNSRSSYEQYF | TGCAGTGCTGTTAACAGTAGAAGCTCCTACGAGCAGTACTTC
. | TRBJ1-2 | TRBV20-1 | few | CSASGAGPGVGGYTF | TGCAGTGCTAGCGGTGCAGGGCCCGGGGTCGGTGGCTACACCTTC
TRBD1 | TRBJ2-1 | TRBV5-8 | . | CASSARQGGYYNEQFF | TGTGCCAGCAGCGCCCGACAGGGGGGTTATTACAATGAGCAGTTCTTC
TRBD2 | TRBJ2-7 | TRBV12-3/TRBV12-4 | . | CASSPGGNPYEQYF | TGTGCCAGCAGTCCGGGGGGTAACCCCTACGAGCAGTACTTC
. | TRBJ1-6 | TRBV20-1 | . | CSASLAVNSPLHF | TGCAGTGCTAGTTTGGCAGTCAATTCACCCCTCCACTTT
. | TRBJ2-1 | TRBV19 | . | CASSKGAARYNEQFF | TGTGCCAGTAGTAAGGGAGCAGCCCGCTACAATGAGCAGTTCTTC
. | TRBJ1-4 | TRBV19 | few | CASQEGSSFRKLFF | TGTGCCAGTCAGGAGGGCAGTTCCTTCCGAAAACTGTTTTTT
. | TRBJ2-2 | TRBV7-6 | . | CASSLGAVELFF | TGTGCCAGCAGCTTAGGAGCCGTGGAACTGTTTTTT
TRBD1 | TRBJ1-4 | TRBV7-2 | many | CASSWDRAQEKLFF | TGTGCCAGCAGCTGGGACAGGGCTCAAGAAAAACTGTTTTTT
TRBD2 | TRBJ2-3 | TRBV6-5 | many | CASSYQLAGGPDTQYF | TGTGCCAGCAGTTACCAACTAGCGGGGGGGCCAGATACGCAGTATTTT
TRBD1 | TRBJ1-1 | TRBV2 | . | CASSDPGQGRTEAFF | TGTGCCAGCAGTGATCCGGGACAGGGGAGGACTGAAGCTTTCTTT
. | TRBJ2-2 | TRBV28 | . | CASSFSVGGELFF | TGTGCCAGCAGTTTTTCAGTTGGCGGGGAGCTGTTTTTT
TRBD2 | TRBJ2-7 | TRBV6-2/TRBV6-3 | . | CASSRTSSFYEQYF | TGTGCCAGCAGTAGGACTAGCAGCTTCTACGAGCAGTACTTC
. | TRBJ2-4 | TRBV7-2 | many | CASIGPTKNIQYF | TGTGCCAGCATTGGGCCAACCAAAAACATTCAGTACTTC
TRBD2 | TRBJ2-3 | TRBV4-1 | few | CASSARTSEADTQYF | TGTGCCAGCAGCGCCCGGACTAGCGAAGCAGATACGCAGTATTTT
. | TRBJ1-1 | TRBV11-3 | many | CASSLRGSTEAFF | TGTGCCAGCAGCTTAAGGGGTTCGACTGAAGCTTTCTTT
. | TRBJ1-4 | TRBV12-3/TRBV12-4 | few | CASSLAQGVQLFF | TGTGCCAGCAGTTTAGCGCAGGGTGTGCAACTGTTTTTT
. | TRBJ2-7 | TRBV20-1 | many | CSAIETDLYEQYF | TGCAGTGCTATTGAGACAGACCTCTACGAGCAGTACTTC
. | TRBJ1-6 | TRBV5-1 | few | CASSLGDLPKGHSPLHF | TGCGCCAGCAGCTTGGGGGACCTCCCGAAGGGCCATTCACCCCTCCACTTT
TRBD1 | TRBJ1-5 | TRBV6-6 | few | CASRSGQGLQPQHF | TGTGCCAGCAGATCGGGACAGGGCTTGCAGCCCCAGCATTTT
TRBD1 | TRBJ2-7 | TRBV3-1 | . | CASSQGQGVGEQYF | TGTGCCAGCAGCCAAGGACAGGGAGTGGGCGAGCAGTACTTC
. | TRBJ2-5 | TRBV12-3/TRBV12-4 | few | CASSLGQTQETQYF | TGTGCCAGCAGTTTGGGCCAGACACAAGAGACCCAGTACTTC
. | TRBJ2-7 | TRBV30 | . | CAWSRRIGLLSYEQYF | TGTGCCTGGAGCCGCCGGATAGGGCTTCTCTCCTACGAGCAGTACTTC
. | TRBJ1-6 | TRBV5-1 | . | CASSSGTQDLGSPLHF | TGCGCCAGCAGCTCAGGAACCCAGGACCTCGGGTCACCCCTCCACTTT
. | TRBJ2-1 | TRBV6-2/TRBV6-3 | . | CASSYSLLAVSYNEQFF | TGTGCCAGCAGTTACTCCCTCTTGGCGGTCTCCTACAATGAGCAGTTCTTC
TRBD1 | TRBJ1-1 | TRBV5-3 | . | CASRGAGNMNTEAFF | TGTGCCAGCAGGGGGGCTGGTAACATGAACACTGAAGCTTTCTTT